Here is one TCR beta chain with its context. UMIs accompanied the 5'RACE template switching by which TCR beta cDNA was made. After re-calling the 5' RACE reads, TCRdb lists one entry per CDR3 protein, DNA absent. The table for this sample gives about 460,000 distinct CDR3 sequences. These data originate in a study of T cells expressing NK-cell markers. Germline-derived CDR1 and CDR2 are MGHRA and YSYEKL. The CDR3 contains 15 residues. This receptor was obtained from a woman aged 45-65 years in good health. This chain uses TRBV4-1 with TRBJ1-1. Sequencing used blood T cells: a sorted CD56 or NKG2C T cell subset, CD4+ or CD8+ T cells, or bulk PBMC T cells (not recorded which). CDR3 residues: CASSPGIARGTEAFF.